The 29 T cell receptor beta chains below were found in one sample sequenced in a study of cytomegalovirus exposure and HLA in healthy donors (TCRdb year 2017). The library was obtained by the immunoSEQ multiplex PCR assay. For the multiplex PCR, a mixture combining 60 forward primers for TCR Vbeta segments and 13 reverse primers for TCR Jbeta segments was used. TCRdb obtained this table from immuneACCESS and retained in-frame rearrangements with V and J assigned. These tables miss some clones; where compared with another copy, unresolved V genes account for less than half of the shortfall, and the remainder is unexplained. The sample has approximately 120,000 clones on record, over 75% of them singletons. The ten largest clones add up to around 13% of the sample. The sequenced material came from PBMCs. Receptor source: a woman aged 40 to 55 in good health and CMV-seropositive.

The chain combines TRBV27 with TRBJ2-5, with TRBD1 matching over 7 bases. TRBJ2-7 explains the end of the DNA better; the J call may be wrong. Germline values: CDR1 MNHEY, CDR2 SMNVEV (reference sequence). The CDR3 runs to 15 residues. CDR3 bases: TGTGCCAGCGCTGAGGAACAGGGGCACTCCTACGAGCAGTACTTC. Encoded protein: CASAEEQGHSYEQYF.

The chain employs TRBV21-1 and TRBJ2-5; the table assigns TRBD1, which was not confirmed against the DNA. TRBV21-1 is a documented pseudogene. This CDR3 is built from 14 residues. The CDR3 reads CASSTKGREETQYF. The CDR3 nucleotides are TGTGCCAGCAGCACCAAGGGGCGCGAAGAGACCCAGTACTTC.

The chain recombines TRBV9 with TRBJ2-7; TRBD2 might be the D (6 bases). Per the germline V gene, CDR1 is SGDLS and CDR2 is YYNGEE. The CDR3 is 14 amino acids. The ends were cut back, 2 bases at V and 0 bases at J, with 9 bases in the middle. The CDR3 DNA follows: TGTGCCAGCAGCGTTAGCGGAAACTCCTACGAGCAGTACTTC. Encoded protein: CASSVSGNSYEQYF.

V usage is TRBV25-1 and J usage is TRBJ2-5; D is possibly TRBD2 (5 bases). The CDR3 is 16 amino acids. The V and J ends lost 0 bases and 4 bases respectively, with 15 bases between them. Germline loops: CDR1 MGHDK, CDR2 SYGVNS. The CDR3 reads CASSEYGLGGVETQYF. CDR3 coding DNA: TGTGCCAGCAGTGAATATGGACTCGGTGGGGTAGAGACCCAGTACTTC.

The chain uses TRBV30 and TRBJ2-7, with a tentative D call TRBD1 (5 bases). V lost 1 base and J lost 3, with 10 bases in between. This CDR3 is 13 amino acids long. Germline loops: CDR1 GTSNPN, CDR2 SVGIG (reference sequence). This CDR3 reads CAWSGQSIYEQYF. DNA of the CDR3: TGTGCCTGGAGTGGACAGTCAATCTACGAGCAGTACTTC.

This rearrangement joins TRBV30 to TRBJ2-3; tentative D call: TRBD2 (5 bases). Looked up from germline, CDR1 is GTSNPN and CDR2 is SVGIG (reference sequence). The V gene lost 1 base and the J gene lost 7 bases, with 21 bases spanning the gap. The CDR3 contains 16 residues. The CDR3 coding sequence is TGTGCCTGGAGTGCGCGTGTAGCGCCCAATTACAATACGCAGTATTTT. Its translation is CAWSARVAPNYNTQYF.

The V call is TRBV5-1, the J call TRBJ2-1; 12 bases agree with TRBD2. V was clipped by 0 bases and J by 10 bases; unmatched bases: 5. This CDR3 has 15 amino acids. CDR1 is SGHRS and CDR2 is YFSETQ in the germline V gene. The CDR3 spells CASSLDTSGRYEQFF. CDR3 nucleotide sequence: TGCGCCAGCAGCTTGGATACTAGCGGGAGGTACGAGCAGTTCTTC.

This clone was detected once. The gene calls are TRBV29-1 and TRBJ2-1, with 12 bases matching TRBD2. V lost 4 bases, J lost 8 bases, and 6 bases stayed unmatched. The CDR3 sequence is 14 residues long. Germline-derived CDR1 and CDR2 are SQVTM and ANQGSEA. CDR3 nucleotides: TGCAGCGTTGGATGGACTAGCGGGATCTATGAGCAGTTCTTC. Its translation is CSVGWTSGIYEQFF.

The chain combines TRBV4-1 with TRBJ2-3; no clear D. This CDR3 spans 16 amino acids. From germline, CDR1 is MGHRA and CDR2 YSYEKL. Deletions cut 0 bases from V and 4 bases from J, with 14 bases between. The CDR3 coding sequence is TGCGCCAGCAGCCAAGAAATCCAGCCGGGTGCAGATACGCAGTATTTT. Protein sequence: CASSQEIQPGADTQYF.

V usage is TRBV5-1 and J usage is TRBJ2-3; weak D call: TRBD1 (7 bases). V gave up 7 bases and J gave up 3 bases, with 27 bases separating them. The CDR3 runs 18 residues. Germline CDR1 reads SGHRS; CDR2 reads YFSETQ. The CDR3 region has the DNA TGCGCCAGCCGGAGGGGGCCGGGCGGGAATCAGGGAACAGATACGCAGTATTTT. Its translation is CASRRGPGGNQGTDTQYF.

The chain employs TRBV11-2 and TRBJ1-2, with a tentative D call TRBD1 (5 bases). Germline V lookup: CDR1 SGHAT, CDR2 FQNNGV. The V end lost 3 bases, the J end lost 2 bases, and 7 bases lay between the germline ends. This CDR3 spans 13 amino acids. Here the CDR3 DNA reads TGTGCCAGCAGCTTGAGGACAAACTATGGCTACACCTTC. Encoded protein: CASSLRTNYGYTF.

The chain links TRBV2 to TRBJ1-1; possible D gene TRBD1, 6 bases. The V end lost 6 bases, the J end lost 5 bases, and 13 bases lay between the germline ends. This CDR3 is built from 13 residues. Germline V gives CDR1 SNHLY, CDR2 FYNNEI. The CDR3 spells CASSFRGETEAFF. CDR3 bases: TGTGCCAGCAGCTTCAGGGGAGAAACTGAAGCTTTCTTT.

This sequence joins TRBV11-3 and TRBJ2-1; 11 bases line up with TRBD2. The length of the CDR3 is 16 residues. After removal of 5 bases from V and 7 bases from J, the junction contained 10 bases not matched to a gene. The germline V gene encodes CDR1 SGHNT and CDR2 YENEEA. The CDR3 DNA sequence: TGTGCCAGCAGCCCTTTTACTAGCGGGAGTAGAAATGAGCAGTTCTTC. It yields the protein CASSPFTSGSRNEQFF.

The V gene is TRBV18, the J gene TRBJ2-1; D ambiguous. CDR1 is KGHSH and CDR2 is LQKENI in the germline V gene. This CDR3 comprises 13 residues. V was cut by 8 bases and J by 7 bases, with 15 bases left in between. CDR3 nucleotides: TGTGCCAGCCTTCACGAGAGAACGAATGAGCAGTTCTTC. It is translated as CASLHERTNEQFF.

The rearrangement joins TRBV7-6 to TRBJ2-7, with 10 positions matching TRBD1. CDR1 SGHVS and CDR2 FNYEAQ come from the germline V gene. J was trimmed by 0 bases and V by 1 base; bases with no gene match: 9. The CDR3 length is 18 residues. CDR3 nucleotides: TGTGCCAGCAGCTTAGGCCCCGGGACAGGGGTCAGCTCCTACGAGCAGTACTTC. This sequence encodes CASSLGPGTGVSSYEQYF.

The gene calls are TRBV30 and TRBJ1-2; 7 nucleotides line up with TRBD1. V shed 6 bases, J shed 2 bases, and the junction held 3 bases outside the gene matches. CDR3 length equals 12 residues. Germline-derived CDR1 and CDR2 are GTSNPN and SVGIG (reference sequence). The chain's CDR3 is CACPRGNYGYTF. For the CDR3, the DNA is TGTGCCTGCCCCAGGGGGAACTATGGCTACACCTTC.

This chain connects TRBV5-1 to TRBJ2-5; 11 nucleotides line up with TRBD2. V was clipped by 0 bases and J by 4 bases; unmatched bases: 2. The CDR3 has 15 residues. Looked up from germline, CDR1 is SGHRS and CDR2 is YFSETQ. The CDR3 region has the DNA TGCGCCAGCAGCTTGGTACTAGCGGGAGCAGAGACCCAGTACTTC. Its protein product is CASSLVLAGAETQYF.

The chain is built from TRBV29-1 and TRBJ2-5; TRBD2 aligns across 7 bases. Germline V CDR1 and CDR2: SQVTM, ANQGSEA. The ends lost 2 bases at V and 0 bases at J; junction bases unmatched: 9. The CDR3 consists of 16 residues. The CDR3 is CSVEYLAVMYQETQYF. CDR3 nucleotide sequence: TGCAGCGTTGAATACCTAGCGGTCATGTACCAAGAGACCCAGTACTTC.

The CDR3 DNA reads as TGTGCCAGCTCACGACAGTCTAGCACAGATACGCAGTATTTT. As protein: CASSRQSSTDTQYF. V and J are TRBV18 and TRBJ2-3; weak D call: TRBD1 (5 bases). Germline CDR1 KGHSH, CDR2 LQKENI. This CDR3 has 14 amino acids. V dropped 4 bases and J dropped 0 bases, with 8 bases sitting between them.

This sequence joins TRBV5-1 and TRBJ2-6; tentative D call: TRBD2 (5 bases). CDR1 is SGHRS, CDR2 YFSETQ, per germline. The V gene lost 2 bases and the J gene lost 2 bases, with 11 bases spanning the gap. The CDR3 covers 16 residues. The CDR3 sequence is CASSLVRVTGANVLTF. The CDR3 coding sequence is TGCGCCAGCAGCTTAGTGCGGGTTACTGGGGCCAACGTCCTGACTTTC.

The chain has TRBV7-9 and TRBJ1-4; 7 bases align to TRBD1. The CDR3 totals 14 residues. The germline CDR1 and CDR2 sequences are SEHNR and FQNEAQ (reference sequence). The junction had 9 bases not matched to a gene; V was cut back by 7 bases and J by 7 bases. The CDR3 spells CASTLDRAAEKLFF. DNA for the CDR3: TGTGCCAGCACCCTAGACAGGGCTGCTGAAAAACTGTTTTTT.

This sequence joins TRBV9 and TRBJ2-7; 11 positions match TRBD2. CDR3 length equals 15 residues. V trimming: 0 bases; J trimming: 8 bases; junction bases outside the gene matches: 7. CDR1 and CDR2 from the germline V gene are SGDLS and YYNGEE. The CDR3 DNA sequence: TGTGCCAGCAGCGTAGGGGTAGCGGGAGGGAGCCAGCAGTACTTC. This gives the protein CASSVGVAGGSQQYF.

DNA for the CDR3: TGTGCCAGCAGCGTAGATATGGGTCGGGGTACTGAAGCTTTCTTT. As protein: CASSVDMGRGTEAFF. The chain is built from TRBV9 and TRBJ1-1; no clear D. The V end was cut by 0 bases, the J end by 5 bases, with 14 bases between. This CDR3 region has 15 residues. CDR1 and CDR2 (germline): SGDLS, YYNGEE.

This clone was found a few times. This rearrangement joins TRBV19 to TRBJ2-3; the match to TRBD2 covers 7 bases. Trimming cost V 8 bases and J 5 bases; bases outside gene matches: 1. The CDR3 totals 11 residues. CDR1 and CDR2 from the germline V gene are LNHDA and SQIVND (reference sequence). The CDR3 DNA reads TGTGCCAGTGTAGCGGGAGATACGCAGTATTTT. Amino acids: CASVAGDTQYF.

The chain joins TRBV6-5 to TRBJ2-1; D may be TRBD2 (5 bases). CDR3 length equals 14 residues. V lost 4 bases and J 0 bases, leaving 7 bases between the germline ends. Germline assignment: CDR1 MNHEY and CDR2 SVGAGI. The CDR3 loop is CASSFRDSYNEQFF. The DNA of the CDR3 is TGTGCCAGCAGTTTCCGGGACTCCTACAATGAGCAGTTCTTC.

The chain recombines TRBV19 with TRBJ1-5; unclear D gene. V was shortened by 2 bases and J by 1 base, with 9 bases between the two germline ends. Germline CDR1 LNHDA, CDR2 SQIVND (reference sequence). The CDR3 runs to 15 residues. The CDR3 loop reads CASSIRIGSNQPQHF. The DNA for the CDR3 is TGTGCCAGTAGTATAAGGATCGGGAGCAATCAGCCCCAGCATTTT.

The chain is built from TRBV2 and TRBJ2-7; 9 bases align to TRBD1. This CDR3 is built from 13 residues. The V gene end was trimmed by 8 bases and the J gene end by 5 bases; junction bases not matched to a gene: 7. Germline CDR1 and CDR2: SNHLY and FYNNEI. CDR3: CASDRDRDNEQYF. The DNA of the CDR3 is TGTGCCAGCGACCGGGACAGGGACAACGAGCAGTACTTC.

The V call is TRBV4-1, the J call TRBJ2-7; 10 nucleotides match TRBD2. The CDR3 contains 16 residues. Germline V CDR1 and CDR2: MGHRA, YSYEKL. J gave up 0 bases and V 6 bases, and 8 bases lay outside the gene matches. CDR3 nucleotide sequence: TGCGCCAGCAGTCTCGGACTAGCGGTTAGCTCCTACGAGCAGTACTTC. Protein: CASSLGLAVSSYEQYF.

The chain employs TRBV5-8 and TRBJ2-1; D is undetermined. There are 14 residues in the CDR3. V was cut by 4 bases and J by 4 bases, with 12 bases left in between. Per the germline V gene, CDR1 is SGHTS and CDR2 is YDEGEE. In DNA form, the CDR3 reads TGTGCCAGCAGCCCCTCACTCCGTTACAATGAGCAGTTCTTC. It codes for CASSPSLRYNEQFF.